Below are 13 T cell receptor beta chains sequenced from a single sample in a study of blood T cell repertoires in COVID-19. The repertoire was sequenced with immunoSEQ multiplex PCR; TCRdb's copy has only in-frame clones and lacks some. The table includes 250,000 to 300,000 clones, roughly nine tenths detected once. The sample was peripheral blood. These receptors were taken from a woman in her forties or fifties who had recovered from COVID-19.

This clone was detected a few times. This chain joins TRBV7-2 and TRBJ2-3; 9 bases agree with TRBD1. The junction had 9 bases not matched to a gene; V was cut back by 5 bases and J by 0 bases. Germline V gives CDR1 SGHTA, CDR2 FQGNSA. This CDR3 comprises 17 residues. The CDR3 sequence: CASSLIGGTGSTDTQYF. In DNA form, the CDR3 reads TGTGCCAGCAGCCTAATAGGGGGGACAGGGAGCACAGATACGCAGTATTTT.

The rearrangement uses TRBV19 and TRBJ2-1, with TRBD2 matching 9 bases. The CDR3 length is 16 residues. Germline V gives CDR1 LNHDA, CDR2 SQIVND (reference sequence). Unmatched junction bases numbered 7, after V lost 5 bases and J lost 2 bases. The CDR3 sequence: CASSFTTSGTYNEQFF. In DNA, the CDR3 is TGTGCCAGTAGTTTCACGACTAGCGGCACCTACAATGAGCAGTTCTTC.

This chain uses TRBV19 with TRBJ2-7; 11 nucleotides match TRBD2. Germline V gene data show CDR1 as LNHDA and CDR2 as SQIVND (reference sequence). V lost 5 bases to trimming and J lost 6 bases; unmatched junction nucleotides: 6. The CDR3 has 14 amino acids. The CDR3 here is CASSFLAGGREQYF. The DNA for the CDR3 is TGTGCCAGTAGTTTTCTAGCGGGGGGACGCGAGCAGTACTTC. Based on the CDR3 plus reference TRBV19 and TRBJ2-7, the full variable domain is DGGITQSPKYLFRKEGQNVTLSCEQNLNHDAMYWYRQDPGQGLRLIYYSQIVNDFQKGDIAEGYSVSREKKESFPLTVTSAQKNPTAFYLCASSFLAGGREQYFGPGTRLTVT.

The chain links TRBV4-3 to TRBJ2-1; TRBD2 matches 15 bases. V was pared by 3 bases and J by 1 base, with 7 bases of the junction left unmatched. Germline CDR1 reads LGHNA; CDR2 reads YSLEER. The CDR3 is 19 amino acids. CDR3: CASSHPGLAGGTSYNEQFF. DNA of the CDR3: TGCGCCAGCAGCCACCCGGGACTAGCGGGAGGAACTTCCTACAATGAGCAGTTCTTC.

This chain links TRBV5-1 with TRBJ2-2; a weak D match, TRBD1 (5 bases). Germline CDR1 and CDR2: SGHRS and YFSETQ. The V end lost 4 bases, the J end lost 0 bases, and 16 bases lay between the germline ends. CDR3 length: 17 amino acids. Written as DNA, the CDR3 is TGCGCCAGCAGCCTAGGGGCCCCCACAACGAACACCGGGGAGCTGTTTTTT. The encoded protein is CASSLGAPTTNTGELFF.

The table lists this clone with a count of one. V is TRBV19 and J is TRBJ1-5; 8 nucleotides align to TRBD1. V shed 5 bases, J shed 5 bases, and the junction held 8 bases outside the gene matches. The CDR3 has 15 residues. Germline assignment: CDR1 LNHDA and CDR2 SQIVND (reference sequence). CDR3 sequence: CASSVTGVSDQPQHF. CDR3 coding DNA: TGTGCCAGTAGTGTGACAGGGGTATCCGATCAGCCCCAGCATTTT.

This chain links TRBV12-5 with TRBJ1-6, with 7 bases lining up with TRBD1. Germline assignment: CDR1 LGHNT and CDR2 FRNRAP. J gave up 3 bases and V 1 base, and 6 bases lay outside the gene matches. This CDR3 is 17 amino acids long. The CDR3, as DNA: TGTGCTAGTGGTTTGGCCACAGGGGACATCTATAATTCACCCCTCCACTTT. This codes for CASGLATGDIYNSPLHF.

A word on this clone: Other DNA sequences in this sample translate to the same CDR3. This chain uses TRBV7-2 with TRBJ2-1, with 8 bases matching TRBD2. The germline CDR1 and CDR2 sequences are SGHTA and FQGNSA. The ends lost 4 bases at V and 1 base at J; junction bases unmatched: 6. The CDR3 covers 16 residues. The CDR3: CASSSHGGASYNEQFF. CDR3 coding DNA: TGTGCCAGCAGCTCTCACGGGGGGGCATCCTACAATGAGCAGTTCTTC. The whole variable domain, remainder taken from reference TRBV7-2 and TRBJ2-1, is GAGVSQSPSNKVTEKGKDVELRCDPISGHTALYWYRQSLGQGLEFLIYFQGNSAPDKSGLPSDRFSAERTGGSVSTLTIQRTQQEDSAVYLCASSSHGGASYNEQFFGPGTRLTVL.

V is TRBV19 and J is TRBJ2-2; 10 bases align to TRBD1. The V and J ends lost 5 bases and 5 bases, in that order; junction bases with no gene match: 5. Per germline, CDR1 LNHDA and CDR2 SQIVND (reference sequence). This CDR3 is built from 15 residues. CDR3 protein: CASSWGQGLTGELFF. CDR3 in DNA: TGTGCCAGTAGTTGGGGACAGGGGCTTACCGGGGAGCTGTTTTTT.

This CDR3 reads CAWSRRQGPGNTIYF. The CDR3 nucleotides are TGTGCCTGGAGTCGAAGACAGGGGCCAGGAAACACCATATATTTT. The V gene is TRBV30, the J gene TRBJ1-3; 8 bases align to TRBD1. From germline, CDR1 is GTSNPN and CDR2 SVGIG (reference sequence). Trimming removed 2 bases from V and 4 bases from J; junction bases left unmatched: 7. This CDR3 has 15 amino acids.

The chain recombines TRBV30 with TRBJ1-2, with no clear D. The CDR3 is 13 residues long. CDR1 is GTSNPN and CDR2 is SVGIG in the germline V gene (reference sequence). The V gene lost 0 bases and the J gene lost 4 bases, with 9 bases spanning the gap. The CDR3 spells CAWSVLHSYGYTF. For the CDR3, the DNA is TGTGCCTGGAGTGTACTACACTCCTATGGCTACACCTTC.

This chain uses TRBV4-2 with TRBJ2-5, with 16 bases that match TRBD2. This CDR3 is built from 17 residues. Germline CDR1 is LGHNA and CDR2 is YNFKEQ. The trim removed 0 bases at V and 4 bases at J, leaving 2 bases unmatched. CDR3 in DNA: TGTGCCAGCAGCCAAGACGGGACTAGCGGGGGGGCAGAGACCCAGTACTTC. It is translated as CASSQDGTSGGAETQYF.

The CDR3 reads CASSISGSQETQYF. The DNA for the CDR3 is TGTGCCAGCAGCATTAGCGGGAGTCAAGAGACCCAGTACTTC. The rearrangement joins TRBV5-4 to TRBJ2-5, with 9 bases aligning to TRBD2. Germline V gene lookup returns CDR1 SGHNT and CDR2 YYREEE (reference sequence). With V trimmed by 4 bases and J by 2 bases, 3 bases remained unmatched. This CDR3 spans 14 amino acids.